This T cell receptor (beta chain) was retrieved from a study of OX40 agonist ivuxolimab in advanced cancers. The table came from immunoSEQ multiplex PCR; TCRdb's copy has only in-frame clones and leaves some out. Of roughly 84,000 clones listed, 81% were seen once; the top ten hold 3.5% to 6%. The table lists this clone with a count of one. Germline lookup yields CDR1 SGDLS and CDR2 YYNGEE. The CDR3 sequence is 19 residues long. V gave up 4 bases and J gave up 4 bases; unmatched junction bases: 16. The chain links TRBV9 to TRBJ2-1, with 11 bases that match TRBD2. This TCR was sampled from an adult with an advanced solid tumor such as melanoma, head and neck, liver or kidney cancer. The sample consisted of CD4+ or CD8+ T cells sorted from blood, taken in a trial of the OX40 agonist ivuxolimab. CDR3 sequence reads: CASSLGLLAGVISYNEQFF. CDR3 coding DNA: TGTGCCAGCAGCCTCGGATTACTAGCGGGAGTAATATCTTACAATGAGCAGTTCTTC.